Given below is one T cell receptor (beta chain) in context. The antigen is undetermined. At one of its ends the junction is not consistent with the germline gene, which may arise from a read error. These data are taken from a study of CD8 T cells in ankylosing spondylitis. Overall study results and limits: In ankylosing spondylitis blood, a motif of seven to nine highly homologous TCR beta variants appeared characteristic. The study looked at matched synovial fluid samples from ankylosing spondylitis patients. Disease-linked clones were reported to be significantly enriched there. Existing reports had already noted some motif variants in reactive arthritis synovial fluid and blood. Peripheral blood held disease-linked clones only at relatively low frequency, and these were CD8+.

CDR3 length: 15 residues. Germline CDR1 and CDR2: SGHTA and FQGNSA. For TCR beta, libraries came from quantitative 5'-RACE with molecular barcodes. MiXCR, run by TCRdb on the 5' RACE reads, gives a single entry per CDR3 protein. The data hold 500,000 or so distinct CDR3 sequences, with 5.3% observed a single time. The sequenced sample consisted of blood, either unsorted or a sorted T cell fraction (not recorded which). V and J are TRBV7-2 and TRBJ2-3; D gene uncertain. This receptor was taken from a male donor with ankylosing spondylitis. The CDR3 DNA reads TGTACCAGCAGCTTAGTGGGCAGCCGCACAGATACCCAGTATTTT. Amino acid sequence: CTSSLVGSRTDTQYF.